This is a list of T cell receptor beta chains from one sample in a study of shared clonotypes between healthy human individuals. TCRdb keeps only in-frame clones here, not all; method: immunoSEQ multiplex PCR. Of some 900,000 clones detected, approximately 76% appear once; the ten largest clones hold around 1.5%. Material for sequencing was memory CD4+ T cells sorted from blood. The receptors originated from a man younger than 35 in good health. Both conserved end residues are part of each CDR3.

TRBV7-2 CASSLGTGGGQPQHF
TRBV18 CASSPTGTGDGYTF
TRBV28 CASTSGGAEGSTDTQYF
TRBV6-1 CASRDTALLGSPLHF
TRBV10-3 CAISREINQPQHF
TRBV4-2 CASSQASNQPQHF
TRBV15 CATSRGGTGGNSPLHF
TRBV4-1 CASSHQKAGSNTGELFF
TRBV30 CAWSNRGDTEAFF
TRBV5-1 CASRADKNQPQHF
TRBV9 CASSERGTGTDTQYF
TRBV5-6 CASSSPGVGETQYF
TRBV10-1 CASMGAAGELFF
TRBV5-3 CARSLAYIGQPQHF
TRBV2 CASSSDRVSSYEQYF
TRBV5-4 CASSLYQQGEQFF
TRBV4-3 CASSQEVAQNNSPLHF
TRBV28 CASSLNGQPNGNSNQPQHF
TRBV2 CASSRDREETQYF
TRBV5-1 CASSPSGTSGRAYEQYF
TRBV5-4 CASSLVADTQYF
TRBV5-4 CASSPPGTGAVTQYF
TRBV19 CASSGMGREYGYTF
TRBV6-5 CASSYSGHRTEAFF
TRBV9 CASSFLQGVSTEAFF
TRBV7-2 CASSLHDTQYF
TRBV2 CASSEDALRETQYF
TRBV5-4 CASSPRTGFSYEQYF
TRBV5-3 CARRTGPGNTIYF
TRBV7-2 CASSSINPLAGGSYEQYF
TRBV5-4 CASSLAGSRAGNEQFF
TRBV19 CASSSSGIVSSYEQYF
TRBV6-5 CASSSRGQGVYEQYF
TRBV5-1 CASSLVSGTQFF
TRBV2 CASSELLNIQYF
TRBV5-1 CASSAGRRGGSETQYF
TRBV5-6 CASSQTSGIYNEQFF
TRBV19 CASRTRQNTEAFF
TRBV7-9 CASSSSGHTYEQYF
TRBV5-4 CASSLGQSSGANVLTF
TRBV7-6 CASSLDAGSTDTQYF
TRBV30 CAWSPGTLNEQFF
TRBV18 CASVPGQETTGELFF
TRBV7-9 CASSLGSGTSYEQYF
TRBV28 CASSPMGQGDTEAFF
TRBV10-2 CASGQLNTEAFF
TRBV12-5 CASGSGQGEMAEQYF
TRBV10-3 CAISEATPSPYNEQFF
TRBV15 CATSRDPGEGGYTF